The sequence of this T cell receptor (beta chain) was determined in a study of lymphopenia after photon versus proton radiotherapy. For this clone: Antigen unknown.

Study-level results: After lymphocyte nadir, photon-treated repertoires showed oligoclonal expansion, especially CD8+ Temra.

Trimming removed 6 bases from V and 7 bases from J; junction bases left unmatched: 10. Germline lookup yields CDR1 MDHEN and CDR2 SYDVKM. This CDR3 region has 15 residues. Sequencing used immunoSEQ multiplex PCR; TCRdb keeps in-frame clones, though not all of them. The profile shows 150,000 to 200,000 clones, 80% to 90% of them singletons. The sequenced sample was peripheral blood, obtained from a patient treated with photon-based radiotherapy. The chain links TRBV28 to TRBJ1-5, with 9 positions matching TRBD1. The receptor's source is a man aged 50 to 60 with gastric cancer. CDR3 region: CASSGRDRGYQPQHF. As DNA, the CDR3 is TGTGCCAGCAGCGGACGCGACAGGGGGTACCAGCCCCAGCATTTT.